This TCR beta chain appears in the sequencing data of a study of radiation and T cells in renal cell carcinoma. Time point described: blood 4 weeks post-SBRT, at nephrectomy. Treatment in this sample: 15 Gy SBRT to primary tumor, nephrectomy 4 weeks later. Nephrectomy followed 15 Gy stereotactic body radiation by 4 weeks. Assay: immunoSEQ multiplex PCR; the TCRdb copy retains only in-frame clones and omits some. The sample shows approximately 70,000 clones, 65% to 80% of them seen only once. This clone occurred a few times. Antigen unknown. The study's findings and limits: Baseline intratumoral clonotype presence is unknown without pretreatment biopsies.

Sequenced material: blood, taken from a patient whose treatment included radiotherapy and nephrectomy. The clonotype comes from a man in his sixties with renal cell carcinoma.

The CDR3 sequence: CASSVLDRGHEQYF. CDR3 sequence (DNA): TGTGCCAGCAGCGTATTGGACAGGGGTCACGAGCAGTACTTC. V is TRBV9 and J is TRBJ2-7, with 9 nucleotides matching TRBD1. Per germline, CDR1 SGDLS and CDR2 YYNGEE. V shed 1 base, J shed 5 bases, and the junction held 4 bases outside the gene matches. The CDR3 extends over 14 amino acids.